This TCR beta chain was recorded in a study of blood T cell repertoires in COVID-19. Across the study: Some COVID-19 samples were acute and others convalescent; all came from the United States, Italy and Spain. T cells, B-cell-depleted T cells, or PBMCs provided the cDNA or gDNA that served as material.

This CDR3 is built from 16 residues. The junction had 5 bases not matched to a gene; V was cut back by 1 base and J by 4 bases. Per the germline V gene, CDR1 is LNHNV and CDR2 is YYDKDF (reference sequence). How the authors handled the data: Counts of nucleated cells, estimated from reference gene primer amplification, were obtained. Generated by immunoSEQ multiplex PCR, the TCRdb table keeps only in-frame clones and is missing some. V, J and clone size reflect that table, while D and trimming were determined from the DNA. Here the sample spans 150,000 or so clones, roughly 93% being singletons. Sequences were obtained from peripheral blood. This TCR was sampled from a woman in her forties or fifties with acute or convalescent COVID-19. The V gene is TRBV15, the J gene TRBJ1-5; 9 positions match TRBD1. The CDR3 DNA reads as TGTGCCACCAGCAGAGGGCCGGGGACAGGGAATCAGCCCCAGCATTTT. This gives the protein CATSRGPGTGNQPQHF.